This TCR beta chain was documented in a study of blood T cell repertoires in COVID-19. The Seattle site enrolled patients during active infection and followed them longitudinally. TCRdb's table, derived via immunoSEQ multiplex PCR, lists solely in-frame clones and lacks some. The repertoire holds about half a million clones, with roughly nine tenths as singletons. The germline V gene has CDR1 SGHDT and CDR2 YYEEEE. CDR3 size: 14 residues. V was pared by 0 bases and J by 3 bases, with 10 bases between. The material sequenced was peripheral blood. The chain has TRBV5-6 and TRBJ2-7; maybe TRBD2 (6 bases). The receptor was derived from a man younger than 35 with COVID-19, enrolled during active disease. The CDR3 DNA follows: TGTGCCAGCAGCTTGGTCTCGGGACTCTACGAGCAGTACTTC. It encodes CASSLVSGLYEQYF.